The 14 T cell receptor beta chains given below trace back to one sample, sequenced in a study of blood T cell repertoires in COVID-19. Only in-frame clones appear in the TCRdb table, and some are missing; sequencing was by immunoSEQ multiplex PCR. The sample consists of tens of thousands of clones, 80% to 90% of them appearing once. Sequenced material: peripheral blood. These receptors were taken from a man older than 75 with acute or convalescent COVID-19.

This clone was seen a few times. The J gene is TRBJ2-5, the V gene TRBV3-1 (or the pseudogene TRBV3-2); D uncertain. The CDR3 extends over 12 amino acids. V shed 4 bases and J shed 2 bases, with 5 bases lying between them. Germline CDR1 and CDR2: LGHDT and YNNKEL (reference sequence). This CDR3 reads CASSLIQETQYF. CDR3 DNA sequence: TGTGCCAGCAGCCTAATACAAGAGACCCAGTACTTC.

The V gene is TRBV3-1 (or the pseudogene TRBV3-2), the J gene TRBJ1-5; tentative D call: TRBD1 (5 bases). The CDR3 totals 16 residues. The V end lost 4 bases, the J end lost 0 bases, and 13 bases lay between the germline ends. Germline V gene lookup returns CDR1 LGHDT and CDR2 YNNKEL (reference sequence). The CDR3 DNA reads as TGTGCCAGCAGCCCTCGATGGGGGGATAGCAATCAGCCCCAGCATTTT. Its protein is CASSPRWGDSNQPQHF.

This chain links TRBV27 with TRBJ2-3, with D possibly matching TRBD1 (5 bases). V was clipped by 4 bases and J by 3 bases, with 11 bases between them. The germline V gene has CDR1 MNHEY and CDR2 SMNVEV (reference sequence). The CDR3 runs to 14 residues. The CDR3 DNA sequence: TGTGCCAGCAGTTGGGGCCCTCTTACAGATACGCAGTATTTT. Amino acids: CASSWGPLTDTQYF.

The rearrangement joins TRBV9 to TRBJ1-2; perhaps TRBD1 as D (5 bases). V was cut by 4 bases and J by 8 bases, with 15 bases left in between. Germline loops: CDR1 SGDLS, CDR2 YYNGEE. This CDR3 has 13 amino acids. CDR3 bases: TGTGCCAGCAGCTCGCGGGGTCCAGGGGGCTACACCTTC. This encodes CASSSRGPGGYTF. The variable domain in full, with the rest retrieved from reference TRBV9 and TRBJ1-2, is DSGVTQTPKHLITATGQRVTLRCSPRSGDLSVYWYQQSLDQGLQFLIQYYNGEERAKGNILERFSAQQFPDLHSELNLSSLELGDSALYFCASSSRGPGGYTFGSGTRLTVV.

The chain recombines TRBV5-6 with TRBJ1-2, with TRBD1 as a possible D gene (6 bases). The germline V gene encodes CDR1 SGHDT and CDR2 YYEEEE. The CDR3 length is 14 residues. The ends were cut back, 3 bases at V and 2 bases at J, with 11 bases in the middle. The CDR3 sequence is CASSSGTTNYGYTF. CDR3 bases: TGTGCCAGCAGCTCAGGGACAACGAACTATGGCTACACCTTC. The variable domain in full, with the rest retrieved from reference TRBV5-6 and TRBJ1-2, is DAGVTQSPTHLIKTRGQQVTLRCSPKSGHDTVSWYQQALGQGPQFIFQYYEEEERQRGNFPDRFSGHQFPNYSSELNVNALLLGDSALYLCASSSGTTNYGYTFGSGTRLTVV.

In DNA, the CDR3 is TGTGCCAGTAGTATAGGTGGAGGAAGCGGCTACACCTTC. Residues: CASSIGGGSGYTF. V usage is TRBV19 and J usage is TRBJ1-2; D not resolved. Trimming pared 1 base from V and 8 bases from J, leaving 11 bases between. Germline CDR1 and CDR2: LNHDA and SQIVND (reference sequence). This CDR3 contains 13 residues.

CDR3 residues: CASSGDSSYEQYF. In DNA form, the CDR3 reads TGTGCCAGCAGTGGGGACAGCTCCTACGAGCAGTACTTC. This chain uses TRBV6-2 or TRBV6-3 with TRBJ2-7, with 7 bases matching TRBD1. This CDR3 contains 13 residues. V gave up 5 bases and J gave up 0 bases; unmatched junction bases: 1. Germline V gene lookup returns CDR1 MNHEY and CDR2 SVGEGT.

The chain combines TRBV7-9 with TRBJ1-5, with 7 bases identical to TRBD1. The CDR3 is 15 amino acids. V lost 1 base and J lost 6; bases outside the gene matches: 6. Germline lookup yields CDR1 SEHNR and CDR2 FQNEAQ (reference sequence). The CDR3 loop reads CASSLEGAVGQPQHF. The CDR3 coding sequence is TGTGCCAGCAGCTTAGAGGGGGCGGTAGGTCAGCCCCAGCATTTT.

The chain combines TRBV18 with TRBJ2-1; 12 bases line up with TRBD2. V gave up 1 base and J gave up 6 bases; unmatched junction bases: 4. The CDR3 is 16 residues long. From germline, CDR1 is KGHSH and CDR2 LQKENI. In nucleotides, the CDR3 is TGTGCCAGCTCACCACAAGGACTAGCGGGGACCAATGAGCAGTTCTTC. Translation: CASSPQGLAGTNEQFF. Looking up the rest from reference TRBV18 and TRBJ2-1 gives the full variable domain: NAGVMQNPRHLVRRRGQEARLRCSPMKGHSHVYWYRQLPEEGLKFMVYLQKENIIDESGMPKERFSAEFPKEGPSILRIQQVVRGDSAAYFCASSPQGLAGTNEQFFGPGTRLTVL.

The rearrangement uses TRBV24-1 and TRBJ2-2; 9 nucleotides align to TRBD1. Trimming removed 2 bases from V and 9 bases from J; junction bases left unmatched: 6. The CDR3 runs 15 residues. Germline V gives CDR1 KGHDR, CDR2 SFDVKD. The CDR3 bases are TGTGCCACCAGTGATTCACAGGGGGCTAGGAGGGAGCTGTTTTTT. Residues: CATSDSQGARRELFF.

The CDR3 nucleotides read TGTGCCACCAGTGATGTAGCGGGAGGACCCAATGAGCAGTTCTTC. This encodes CATSDVAGGPNEQFF. The chain uses TRBV24-1 and TRBJ2-1; 10 bases fit TRBD2. Looked up from germline, CDR1 is KGHDR and CDR2 is SFDVKD. The J segment lost 6 bases and the V segment lost 3 bases, leaving 4 bases of the junction unmatched. This CDR3 contains 15 residues.

The J gene is TRBJ2-6, the V gene TRBV9; 10 bases line up with TRBD1. This CDR3 region has 18 residues. Germline V lookup: CDR1 SGDLS, CDR2 YYNGEE. With V trimmed by 3 bases and J by 2 bases, 8 bases remained unmatched. CDR3 nucleotide sequence: TGTGCCAGCAGCGCGAGGTGGACAGGGGGGGCTGGGGCCAACGTCCTGACTTTC. Its protein product is CASSARWTGGAGANVLTF.

The chain has TRBV4-1 and TRBJ2-1, with 13 bases lining up with TRBD2. The CDR3 is 17 residues long. The V and J ends lost 3 bases and 7 bases, in that order; junction bases with no gene match: 9. CDR1 and CDR2 (germline): MGHRA, YSYEKL. The CDR3 DNA reads as TGCGCCAGCAGCCAGACGGAGAGGACTAGCGGGGGAAATGAGCAGTTCTTC. It is translated as CASSQTERTSGGNEQFF.

The count of this clone is one. V usage is TRBV28 and J usage is TRBJ1-6; D remains unclear. Per the germline V gene, CDR1 is MDHEN and CDR2 is SYDVKM. The CDR3 consists of 22 residues. V dropped 3 bases and J dropped 7 bases, with 34 bases sitting between them. CDR3 in amino acids: CASSFIYYTHQWVGSLNSPLHF. The CDR3 bases are TGTGCCAGCAGTTTTATCTATTATACCCACCAGTGGGTTGGGAGTTTGAATTCACCCCTCCACTTT.